Listed here are 8 T cell receptor beta chains from one sample, sequenced in a study of CD4 and CD8 cells across lung adenocarcinoma regions. TCRdb analysed the PCR reads with MiXCR anew, one entry per CDR3 protein. The data hold approximately 24,000 distinct CDR3 sequences, with roughly 50% observed a single time. Sequencing was carried out using CD8+ T cells from the center of a lung tumor. These receptors all stem from a male donor with lung adenocarcinoma. The CD4 and CD8 labels of this study may be unreliable.

This chain links TRBV6-1 with TRBJ2-3, with a possible D match to TRBD2 (7 bases). V shed 9 bases and J shed 6 bases, with 25 bases lying between them. Per the germline V gene, CDR1 is MNHNS and CDR2 is SASEGT. The CDR3 is 16 amino acids. The CDR3 protein is CARGGWGGGASDTQYF. In nucleotides, the CDR3 is TGTGCCAGGGGGGGGTGGGGGGGGGGGGCCTCGGATACGCAGTATTTT.

This clonotype was detected many times. V and J are TRBV27 and TRBJ2-5; 9 bases map to TRBD1. Germline values: CDR1 MNHEY, CDR2 SMNVEV (reference sequence). CDR3 size: 14 residues. V lost 6 bases and J lost 5; bases outside the gene matches: 7. CDR3 sequence reads: CASRPQGAEETQYF. The CDR3 DNA is TGTGCCAGCAGGCCACAGGGGGCTGAGGAGACCCAGTACTTC.

Points on this clonotype: The junction departs from the called germline gene at one end, perhaps through a read error. This chain uses TRBV6-1 with TRBJ1-1; 8 bases map to TRBD1. Germline loops: CDR1 MNHNS, CDR2 SASEGT. The CDR3 is made up of 13 amino acids. The CDR3 loop is CASRKDRVNEPFF. CDR3 coding DNA: TGTGCCAGCAGAAAGGACAGGGTAAATGAACCTTTCTTC.

This clonotype has just a few counts. The DNA is omitted, as the CDR3 cannot be located on it reliably, and the CDR3 follows TCRdb's listing. This chain connects TRBV6-1 to TRBJ2-3; TRBD2 reflects the table's D call only, with no check against the DNA. CDR1 is MNHNS, CDR2 SASEGT, per germline. Including both end residues, the CDR3 is 16 amino acids long. CDR3: CASSETWASGTNTQYF.

The V and J genes are TRBV10-3 and TRBJ2-3, with 7 bases matching TRBD2. The germline V gene encodes CDR1 ENHRY and CDR2 SYGVKD. V was pared by 11 bases and J by 12 bases, with 23 bases of the junction left unmatched. The CDR3 is 15 residues long. The CDR3 sequence is CAVGQGGRGTETQYF. CDR3 in DNA: TGTGCCGTGGGTCAGGGAGGGCGCGGCACAGAGACCCAGTATTTT.

As DNA, the CDR3 is TGTGCCAGCAGTTACTCGAGTGGTGCTAGCGGGAGAACGAACACCGGGGAGCTGTTTTTT. Its translation is CASSYSSGASGRTNTGELFF. The chain combines TRBV6-5 with TRBJ2-2, with 10 positions matching TRBD2. The V segment lost 0 bases and the J segment 0 bases; nucleotides outside the gene matches: 10. CDR3 length equals 20 residues. Looked up from germline, CDR1 is MNHEY and CDR2 is SVGAGI.

There are many counts of this clonotype. The chain combines TRBV10-2 with TRBJ2-4, with 9 bases aligning to TRBD1. Per the germline V gene, CDR1 is WSHSY and CDR2 is SAAADI. This CDR3 region has 15 residues. The trim removed 6 bases at V and 1 base at J, leaving 4 bases unmatched. The CDR3 region is CASRQGAGAKNIQYF. CDR3 nucleotides: TGCGCCAGCAGACAGGGGGCCGGGGCCAAAAACATTCAGTACTTC.

V usage is TRBV7-2 and J usage is TRBJ2-2; 11 bases agree with TRBD2. With V trimmed by 10 bases and J by 1 base, 5 bases remained unmatched. This CDR3 is 15 amino acids long. Germline CDR1 is SGHTA and CDR2 is FQGNSA. Here the CDR3 DNA reads TGTGCCAAAAAAGGGACTAGCGGGAACACCGGGGAGCTGTTTTTT. Translated, it gives CAKKGTSGNTGELFF.